This is a list of T cell receptor beta chains from one sample in a study of PD-L1 blockade in urothelial cancer. TCRdb's copy holds only in-frame clones and misses some; the assay was immunoSEQ multiplex PCR. The table includes 70,000 to 95,000 clones, around 89% detected once. This sample comprised PBMCs, obtained around atezolizumab (anti-PD-L1) treatment. All receptors come from an elderly woman with urothelial cancer. Each CDR3 is given with its conserved first and last residue. D genes are given only for firm matches. Clone sizes are given selectively: once, few, many, or a class where the clone is expanded.

>.|TRBJ2-4|14|.|TRBV7-2
TGTGCCAGCAGCTCTTCCCGAGCTAGAAACATTCAGTACTTC
CASSSSRARNIQYF
>TRBD1|TRBJ1-1|16|.|TRBV28
TGTGCCAGCAGCATAAAGGGGGCGCTCTATGACACTGAAGCTTTCTTT
CASSIKGALYDTEAFF
>.|TRBJ2-2|12|.|TRBV18
TGTGCCAGCTCACGACTGCCCGGGGAGCTGTTTTTT
CASSRLPGELFF
>TRBD2|TRBJ2-7|16|once|TRBV14
TGTGCCAGCAGCCAAGATTGGGCTAGCGGGGGCTACGAGCAGTACTTC
CASSQDWASGGYEQYF
>.|TRBJ2-4|13|.|TRBV5-1
TGCGCCAGCTGGGCGTCGGATAAAAACATTCAGTACTTC
CASWASDKNIQYF
>.|TRBJ2-3|14|.|TRBV5-5
TGTGCCAGCAGCCTCCCTGGGCCTGAAACGACCGAGTATTTT
CASSLPGPETTEYF
>TRBD2|TRBJ2-7|16|.|TRBV4-2
TGTGCCAGCAGCCACCGAGGAGCTAGCGGGAGCTACGAGCAGTACTTC
CASSHRGASGSYEQYF
>.|TRBJ2-7|12|.|TRBV2
TGTGCCAGCAGTGAAGAGGCGGGACCCCTGTACTTC
CASSEEAGPLYF
>TRBD2|TRBJ2-7|12|.|TRBV30
TGTGCCTGGACTAGCGGGACCTACGAGCAGTACTTC
CAWTSGTYEQYF
>TRBD2|TRBJ2-7|15|.|TRBV7-9
TGTGCCAGCAGCTTAAAAGCGGGAGAGGACTACGAGCAGTACTTC
CASSLKAGEDYEQYF
>TRBD1|TRBJ1-1|16|.|TRBV7-6
TGTGCCAGCAGCTTATTAGCCGGGACAGGGGGCGGTGAAGCTTTCTTT
CASSLLAGTGGGEAFF
>.|TRBJ2-3|16|.|TRBV6-4
TGTGCCAGCAGTGACTCGTTTCCTTCCCGGGCAGATACGCAGTATTTT
CASSDSFPSRADTQYF
>TRBD2|TRBJ2-3|16|.|TRBV6-1
TGTGCCAGCAGTGAGGGTAGTGGCGGGAGGTCAGATACGCAGTATTTT
CASSEGSGGRSDTQYF
>.|TRBJ1-4|13|.|TRBV18
TGTGCCAGCTCTCGGACAGATTCTGAAAAACTGTTTTTT
CASSRTDSEKLFF
>TRBD1|TRBJ1-1|15|.|TRBV5-1
TGCGCCAGCAGCATCAGGGGGCAGGGGGACACTGAAGCTTTCTTT
CASSIRGQGDTEAFF
>.|TRBJ1-2|13|.|TRBV18
TGTGCCAGCTCACGGGCAACAGGCGGCGGCTACACCTTC
CASSRATGGGYTF
>.|TRBJ2-1|15|.|TRBV9
TGTGCCAGCAGCGTAGAGGAGGGCTCCTACAATGAGCAGTTCTTC
CASSVEEGSYNEQFF
>.|TRBJ1-5|12|.|TRBV19
TGTGCCAGCCGGGTCGACAATCAGCCCCAGCATTTT
CASRVDNQPQHF
>TRBD2|TRBJ2-2|16|.|TRBV6-1
TGTGCCAGCAGTGAGCCACTAGCGGGAGTTTACGGGGAGCTGTTTTTT
CASSEPLAGVYGELFF
>.|TRBJ2-5|13|.|TRBV28
TGTGCCAGCAGAGTCAACGGCCAAGAGACCCAGTACTTC
CASRVNGQETQYF
>TRBD2|TRBJ2-5|14|.|TRBV5-4
TGTGCCAGCAGCGGAGGGACTAGAGGGGAGACCCAGTACTTC
CASSGGTRGETQYF
>TRBD2|TRBJ2-7|20|.|TRBV9
TGTGCCAGCAGCTCTAGGGGGAGTCCCGTAGCGGGAGTCTCGCCCTACGAGCAGTACTTC
CASSSRGSPVAGVSPYEQYF
>TRBD2|TRBJ2-5|16|once|TRBV5-1
TGCGCCAGCAGCTTGGCCCCAAGCGGGACGGGAGAGACCCAGTACTTC
CASSLAPSGTGETQYF
>TRBD2|TRBJ2-5|16|.|TRBV5-4
TGTGCCAGCAGCGGGGGGGGGTCTAGCGGGGACCCTACCCAGTACTTC
CASSGGGSSGDPTQYF
>TRBD2|TRBJ2-7|13|.|TRBV25-1
TGTGCCAGCAGTGAGGGAGGGACCTACGAGCAGTACTTC
CASSEGGTYEQYF
>.|TRBJ2-2|19|.|TRBV21-1
TGTGCCAGCAGCAAAGTCCACCCTACAGGGAGGGATTCGACCGGGGAGCTGTTTTTT
CASSKVHPTGRDSTGELFF
>TRBD1|TRBJ1-1|15|.|TRBV13
TGTGCCAGCAGCTTAGCTCAGGGGGCACGGACTGAAGCTTTCTTT
CASSLAQGARTEAFF
>TRBD1|TRBJ1-2|12|.|TRBV11-2
TGTGCCAGTACAGGGGGAGGCTATGGCTACACCTTC
CASTGGGYGYTF
>.|TRBJ2-1|13|.|TRBV27
TGTGCCAGCAGTACCCCTAGCAGCAACGTCTTCTTCTTC
CASSTPSSNVFFF
>TRBD1|TRBJ2-7|18|.|TRBV23-1
TGCGCCAGCACCAAAAGGGGCTCAGGGGGCCTACGGATCTACGAGCAGTACTTC
CASTKRGSGGLRIYEQYF
>.|TRBJ2-7|15|.|TRBV30
TGTGCCTGGAAACCCCCCGCCAGGCAATCCTACGAGCAGTACTTC
CAWKPPARQSYEQYF
>TRBD1|TRBJ1-5|14|.|TRBV27
TGTGCCAGCAGTTTTACAGGGGGGAATCAGCCCCAGCATTTT
CASSFTGGNQPQHF
>TRBD2|TRBJ2-1|15|.|TRBV28
TGTGCCAGCAGTAGACTAGCGGGACCAAATGAAGAGCAGTTCTTC
CASSRLAGPNEEQFF
>TRBD1|TRBJ1-5|17|.|TRBV7-8
TGTGCCAGCAGCTTAGGGACAGGGGTTCTGGGCAATCAGCCCCAGCATTTT
CASSLGTGVLGNQPQHF
>.|TRBJ2-1|14|once|TRBV15
TGTGCCACCAGCAGAGTCCCGGGTCACAATGAGCAGTTCTTC
CATSRVPGHNEQFF
>TRBD1|TRBJ2-7|16|once|TRBV9
TGTGCCAGCAGCGAGGGGTGGGGACAGGGGCTGTACGAGCAGTACTTC
CASSEGWGQGLYEQYF
>TRBD1|TRBJ2-2|14|.|TRBV11-3
TGTGCCAGCAGCTTGGACAGGGAAGGCGGGGAGCTGTTTTTT
CASSLDREGGELFF
>TRBD2|TRBJ2-5|15|.|TRBV11-2
TGTGCCAGCAGCTTCTTAGCGGGAGGGAGAGAGACCCAGTACTTC
CASSFLAGGRETQYF
>TRBD2|TRBJ2-1|15|.|TRBV19
TGTGCCAGTAGTATTCGGGGACTAGCGGGCAATGAGCAGTTCTTC
CASSIRGLAGNEQFF
>TRBD2|TRBJ2-7|15|once|TRBV27
TGTGCCAGCAGTTTTGTAGCGGGAGAGTCCTACGAGCAGTACTTC
CASSFVAGESYEQYF
>TRBD2|TRBJ2-7|17|.|TRBV11-2
TGTGCCAGCAGCTCGAATGCCGGGACTAGCGGCGCCTACGAGCAGTACTTC
CASSSNAGTSGAYEQYF
>TRBD2|TRBJ2-6|18|few|TRBV5-4
TGTGCCAGCAGCCGCGGGGCGGGAGGGCGGACTGGGGCCAACGTCCTGACTTTC
CASSRGAGGRTGANVLTF
>TRBD2|TRBJ2-3|16|.|TRBV19
TGTGCCAGTAGTACTAGCGGGAGGGCCGGTACAGATACGCAGTATTTT
CASSTSGRAGTDTQYF
>.|TRBJ2-7|11|.|TRBV20-1
TGCAGTGCTTACTCAGGGTACGAGCAGTACTTC
CSAYSGYEQYF
>TRBD1|TRBJ1-3|13|.|TRBV28
TGTGCCAGCAAACGGACAGGGGTGGACACCATATATTTT
CASKRTGVDTIYF
>TRBD1|TRBJ2-5|16|.|TRBV6-1
TGTGCCAGCAGTGTTGTGGTGGACAGGGCGTTGGAGACCCAGTACTTC
CASSVVVDRALETQYF